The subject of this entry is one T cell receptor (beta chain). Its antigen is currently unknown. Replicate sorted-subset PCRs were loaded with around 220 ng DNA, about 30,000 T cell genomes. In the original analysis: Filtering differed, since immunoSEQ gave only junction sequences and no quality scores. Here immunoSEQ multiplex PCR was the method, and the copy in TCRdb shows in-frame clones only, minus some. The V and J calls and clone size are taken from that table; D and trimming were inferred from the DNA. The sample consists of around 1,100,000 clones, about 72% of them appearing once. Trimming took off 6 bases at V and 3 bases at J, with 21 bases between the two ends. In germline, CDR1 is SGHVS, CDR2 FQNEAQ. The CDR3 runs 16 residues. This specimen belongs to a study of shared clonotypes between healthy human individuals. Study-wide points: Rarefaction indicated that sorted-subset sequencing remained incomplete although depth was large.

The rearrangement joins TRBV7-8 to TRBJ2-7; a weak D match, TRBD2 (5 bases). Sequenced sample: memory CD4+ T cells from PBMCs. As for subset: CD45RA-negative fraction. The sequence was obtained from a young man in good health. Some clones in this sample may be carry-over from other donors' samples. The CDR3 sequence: CASSSSFRDPYYEQYF. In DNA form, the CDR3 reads TGTGCCAGCAGTTCCAGTTTTCGGGATCCCTACTACGAGCAGTACTTC.